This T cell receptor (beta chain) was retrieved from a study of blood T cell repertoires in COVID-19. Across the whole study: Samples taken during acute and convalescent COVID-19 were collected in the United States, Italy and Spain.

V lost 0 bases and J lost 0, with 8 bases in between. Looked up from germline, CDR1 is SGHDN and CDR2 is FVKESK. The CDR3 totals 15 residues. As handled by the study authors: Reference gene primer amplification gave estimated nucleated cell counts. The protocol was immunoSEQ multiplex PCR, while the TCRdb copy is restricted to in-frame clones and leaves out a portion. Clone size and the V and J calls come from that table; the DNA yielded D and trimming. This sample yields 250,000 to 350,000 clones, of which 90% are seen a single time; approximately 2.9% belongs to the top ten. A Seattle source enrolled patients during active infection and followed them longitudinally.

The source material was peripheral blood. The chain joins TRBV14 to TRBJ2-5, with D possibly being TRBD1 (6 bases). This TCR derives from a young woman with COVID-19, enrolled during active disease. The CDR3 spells CASSQDRTDQETQYF. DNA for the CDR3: TGTGCCAGCAGCCAAGATAGGACAGACCAAGAGACCCAGTACTTC.